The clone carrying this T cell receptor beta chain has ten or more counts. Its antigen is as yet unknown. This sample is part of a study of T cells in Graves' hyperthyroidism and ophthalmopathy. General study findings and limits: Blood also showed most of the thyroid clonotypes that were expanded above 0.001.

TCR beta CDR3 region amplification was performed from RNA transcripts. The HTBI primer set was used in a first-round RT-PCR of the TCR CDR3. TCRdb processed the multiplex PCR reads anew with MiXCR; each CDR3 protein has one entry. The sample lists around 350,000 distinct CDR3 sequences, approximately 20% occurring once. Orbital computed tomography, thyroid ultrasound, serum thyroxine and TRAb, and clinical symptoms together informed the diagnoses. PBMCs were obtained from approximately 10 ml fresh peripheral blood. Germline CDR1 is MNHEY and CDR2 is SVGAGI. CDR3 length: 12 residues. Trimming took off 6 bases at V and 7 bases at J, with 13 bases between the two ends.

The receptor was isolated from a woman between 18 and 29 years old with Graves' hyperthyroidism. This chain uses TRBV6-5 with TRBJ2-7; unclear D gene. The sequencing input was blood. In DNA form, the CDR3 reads TGTGCCAGCAGGGCGGTTGGTCGGGAGCAGTACTTC. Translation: CASRAVGREQYF.